The rows below give T cell receptor beta chains drawn from one sample of a study of shared clonotypes between healthy human individuals. Some clones are missing from TCRdb's copy, which holds only in-frame ones; the method was immunoSEQ multiplex PCR. Found here are approximately 1,000,000 clones, approximately 75% of them singletons; the top ten hold approximately 0.95%. Source material: memory CD4+ T cells from PBMCs. All receptors derive from a man younger than 35 in good health. Some clones in this sample may be carry-over from other donors' samples. The CDR3 runs from the conserved cysteine through the conserved F or W. The D gene is left open where the match is weak. The size entry is marked missing in some rows and otherwise reads once, few, many or a size class.

size: few; V: TRBV25-1; J: TRBJ1-1; D: NA; DNA: TGTGCCAGCAGTGACCTTAGAGATAGGTCCTTGAACACTGAAGCTTTCTTT; CDR3: CASSDLRDRSLNTEAFF
size: NA; V: TRBV29-1; J: TRBJ1-1; D: NA; DNA: TGCAGAGTTGAACTACGGATGAACACTGAAGCTTTCTTT; CDR3: CRVELRMNTEAFF
size: few; V: TRBV13; J: TRBJ1-3; D: TRBD1; DNA: TGTGCCAGCAGCTCGAAACAGGGGGCCAACACCATATATTTT; CDR3: CASSSKQGANTIYF
size: once; V: TRBV5-1; J: TRBJ2-5; D: TRBD2; DNA: TGCGCCAGCAGCTTGCCGGGACTAGCGGGGCCAGAGACCCAGTACTTC; CDR3: CASSLPGLAGPETQYF
size: NA; V: TRBV7-9; J: TRBJ1-6; D: NA; DNA: TGTGCCAGCAGCGCCCCGGGGAATTCACCCCTCCACTTT; CDR3: CASSAPGNSPLHF
size: NA; V: TRBV5-1; J: TRBJ1-4; D: TRBD1; DNA: TGCGCCAGCAGCCCCGACAGGGTAACTGAAAAACTGTTTTTT; CDR3: CASSPDRVTEKLFF
size: few; V: TRBV10-2; J: TRBJ1-2; D: NA; DNA: TGCGCCAGCAGTGAGTCCCAGGGAAGAGGCTACACCTTC; CDR3: CASSESQGRGYTF
size: NA; V: TRBV11-3; J: TRBJ2-5; D: NA; DNA: TGTGCCAGCAGCTTACAAAGAGAGGGTGAGCAGTACTTC; CDR3: CASSLQREGEQYF
size: NA; V: TRBV9; J: TRBJ1-1; D: NA; DNA: TGTGCCAGCAGCGTAGCAGGTTGGGACACTGAAGCTTTCTTT; CDR3: CASSVAGWDTEAFF
size: NA; V: TRBV7-3; J: TRBJ2-3; D: NA; DNA: TGTGCCAGCAGCTTAAGAGGATCTAGCACAGATACGCAGTATTTT; CDR3: CASSLRGSSTDTQYF
size: NA; V: TRBV19; J: TRBJ2-2; D: NA; DNA: TGTGCCAGTAGTTCGCAGTCCACCGGGGAGCTGTTTTTT; CDR3: CASSSQSTGELFF
size: few; V: TRBV2; J: TRBJ1-5; D: NA; DNA: TGTGCCAGCAGCGATGACAGTTGGAGGCAGCCCCAGCATTTT; CDR3: CASSDDSWRQPQHF
size: many; V: TRBV7-2; J: TRBJ2-2; D: TRBD1; DNA: TGTGCCAGCAGCCGACTTGGGACAGTTACGAACACCGGGGAGCTGTTTTTT; CDR3: CASSRLGTVTNTGELFF
size: NA; V: TRBV5-4; J: TRBJ1-1; D: NA; DNA: TGTGCCAGCAGCTTGAAGATGGGCTCGAACACTGAAGCTTTCTTT; CDR3: CASSLKMGSNTEAFF
size: NA; V: TRBV11-2; J: TRBJ2-5; D: TRBD2; DNA: TGTGCCAGCAGCTTATACGGGACTAGCGGGCAAGAGACCCAGTACTTC; CDR3: CASSLYGTSGQETQYF
size: NA; V: TRBV19; J: TRBJ1-1; D: NA; DNA: TGTGCCAGTAGCAAAAGAGGGGGTAATACTGAAGCTTTCTTT; CDR3: CASSKRGGNTEAFF
size: NA; V: TRBV28; J: TRBJ2-3; D: NA; DNA: TGTGCCAGCAGTCCACCCTGGGCGGCAGATACGCAGTATTTT; CDR3: CASSPPWAADTQYF
size: NA; V: TRBV11-2; J: TRBJ2-5; D: NA; DNA: TGTGCCAGCAGCTCCTGGCGCGGGGAGACCCAGTACTTC; CDR3: CASSSWRGETQYF
size: few; V: TRBV25-1; J: TRBJ1-5; D: NA; DNA: TGTGCCAGCAGTGAATCAGGGGAGGGGAATCAGCCCCAGCATTTT; CDR3: CASSESGEGNQPQHF
size: NA; V: TRBV28; J: TRBJ2-1; D: NA; DNA: TGTGCCAGCAGTTCTCAGGAGGAGCAGTTCTTC; CDR3: CASSSQEEQFF
size: NA; V: TRBV11-2; J: TRBJ2-1; D: TRBD2; DNA: TGTGCCAGCAGCCCCACTAGCGGCTCCTACAATGAGCAGTTCTTC; CDR3: CASSPTSGSYNEQFF
size: NA; V: TRBV27; J: TRBJ1-1; D: NA; DNA: TGTGCCAGCAGTTCCCGGACGGCAAACACTGAAGCTTTCTTT; CDR3: CASSSRTANTEAFF
size: NA; V: TRBV4-1; J: TRBJ2-5; D: TRBD2; DNA: TGCGCCAGCAGCCGGATAGCGGGAGAGACCCAGTACTTC; CDR3: CASSRIAGETQYF
size: NA; V: TRBV7-3; J: TRBJ2-3; D: NA; DNA: TGTGCCAGCAGCTTATCGGCGGGAAGCACAGATACGCAGTATTTT; CDR3: CASSLSAGSTDTQYF
size: NA; V: TRBV7-9; J: TRBJ2-7; D: NA; DNA: TGTGCCAGCAGCCCTTGGGGGAGAGTGACCGAGCAGTACTTC; CDR3: CASSPWGRVTEQYF
size: NA; V: TRBV9; J: TRBJ2-1; D: NA; DNA: TGTGCCAGCAGCTCTAGACTGAGCTCCTACAATGAGCAGTTCTTC; CDR3: CASSSRLSSYNEQFF
size: once; V: TRBV18; J: TRBJ1-1; D: TRBD1; DNA: TGTGCCAGCTCGCCTCTTCCGACAGGGCGCACTGAAGCTTTCTTT; CDR3: CASSPLPTGRTEAFF
size: NA; V: TRBV2; J: TRBJ1-2; D: NA; DNA: TGTGCCAGCATTTTGACAGAAAACTATGGCTACACCTTC; CDR3: CASILTENYGYTF
size: NA; V: TRBV29-1; J: TRBJ2-1; D: TRBD1; DNA: TGCAGCGTTGAGGGGAGGGACAGGGGGTTAAATGAGCAGTTCTTC; CDR3: CSVEGRDRGLNEQFF
size: NA; V: TRBV5-4; J: TRBJ2-3; D: NA; DNA: TGTGCCAGCAGCTTGGACCAGGTACCCAGCACAGATACGCAGTATTTT; CDR3: CASSLDQVPSTDTQYF
size: few; V: TRBV7-3; J: TRBJ2-1; D: NA; DNA: TGTGCCAGCAGTCTAGACTCCGCCCCCCACAATGAGCAGTTCTTC; CDR3: CASSLDSAPHNEQFF
size: NA; V: TRBV9; J: TRBJ2-2; D: TRBD2; DNA: TGTGCCAGCAGCGTCTCCACTAGCGGGAGGTTATCCGGGGAGCTGTTTTTT; CDR3: CASSVSTSGRLSGELFF
size: NA; V: TRBV29-1; J: TRBJ1-5; D: TRBD1; DNA: TGCAGCGTTGTAGGGACAGGGACGAATCAGCCCCAGCATTTT; CDR3: CSVVGTGTNQPQHF
size: NA; V: TRBV4-1; J: TRBJ2-1; D: TRBD2; DNA: TGCGCCAGCAGCCGGGATAGCGGGAGCCCCTCCTACAATGAGCAGTTCTTC; CDR3: CASSRDSGSPSYNEQFF
size: NA; V: TRBV28; J: TRBJ2-1; D: TRBD2; DNA: TGTGCCATCAGGGTACTAGCGGATTACAATGAGCAGTTCTTC; CDR3: CAIRVLADYNEQFF
size: NA; V: TRBV6-1; J: TRBJ2-3; D: TRBD1; DNA: TGTGCCATAACAGGGGATGGGTTCACAGATACGCAGTATTTT; CDR3: CAITGDGFTDTQYF
size: NA; V: TRBV28; J: TRBJ1-1; D: NA; DNA: TGTGCCAGCAGATCCGTGAACACTGAAGCTTTCTTT; CDR3: CASRSVNTEAFF
size: NA; V: TRBV5-1; J: TRBJ1-3; D: NA; DNA: TGCGCCAGCAGCTTGGACGACTTTTCTGGAAACACCATATATTTT; CDR3: CASSLDDFSGNTIYF
size: NA; V: TRBV30; J: TRBJ2-7; D: TRBD1; DNA: TGTGCCTGGACCCCTGGGACAGCGAGCTACGAGCAGTACTTC; CDR3: CAWTPGTASYEQYF
size: few; V: TRBV4-1; J: TRBJ2-7; D: TRBD2; DNA: TGCGCCAGCAGCCAGGGTAGCGGGGGGAGCTCCTACGAGCAGTACTTC; CDR3: CASSQGSGGSSYEQYF
size: many; V: TRBV7-2; J: TRBJ2-7; D: NA; DNA: TGTGCCAGCAGCCCCACAGTCTCCTACGAGCAGTACTTC; CDR3: CASSPTVSYEQYF
size: NA; V: TRBV18; J: TRBJ1-1; D: NA; DNA: TGTGCCAGCTTCCCCGTAGAGGGGAACACTGAAGCTTTCTTT; CDR3: CASFPVEGNTEAFF
size: NA; V: TRBV7-9; J: TRBJ2-7; D: TRBD1; DNA: TGTGCCAGCAGCTTATGGACAGGAGCCGCCTACGAGCAGTACTTC; CDR3: CASSLWTGAAYEQYF
size: NA; V: TRBV7-6; J: TRBJ1-1; D: NA; DNA: TGTGCCAGCAGCTTAGCCTCTAGTCCGACTGAAGCTTTCTTT; CDR3: CASSLASSPTEAFF
size: NA; V: TRBV6-5; J: TRBJ1-5; D: NA; DNA: TGTGCCAGCAGTTACTTGAGTAGCAATCAGCCCCAGCATTTT; CDR3: CASSYLSSNQPQHF
size: NA; V: TRBV29-1; J: TRBJ2-7; D: NA; DNA: TGCAGCGCTTCGGACAGGACTAAAATAGGGAGGAGCTCCTACGAGCAGTACTTC; CDR3: CSASDRTKIGRSSYEQYF
size: NA; V: TRBV19; J: TRBJ2-3; D: NA; DNA: TGTGCCAGTAGTATTGGACAGCGCGGAAATACGCAGTATTTT; CDR3: CASSIGQRGNTQYF
size: once; V: TRBV18; J: TRBJ1-1; D: NA; DNA: TGTGCCAGCTCACCGGCGTTAGGGGGGTACACTGAAGCTTTCTTT; CDR3: CASSPALGGYTEAFF
size: NA; V: TRBV18; J: TRBJ1-5; D: NA; DNA: TGTGCCAGCTCACTTACAGGGTTAGGTAATCAGCCCCAGCATTTT; CDR3: CASSLTGLGNQPQHF
size: NA; V: TRBV25-1; J: TRBJ2-2; D: NA; DNA: TGTGCCAGCAGTCTCGGGGGGCATGGCTCCGGGGAGCTGTTTTTT; CDR3: CASSLGGHGSGELFF
size: NA; V: TRBV29-1; J: TRBJ1-1; D: TRBD1; DNA: TGCAGCGTAAAGGACAGGGGGATTGAAGCTTTCTTT; CDR3: CSVKDRGIEAFF